A selection of T cell receptor beta chains follows, all from one sample in a study of beta chain features in type 1 diabetes. Some clones are missing from TCRdb's copy, which holds only in-frame ones; the method was immunoSEQ multiplex PCR. The sample carries 400,000 or so clones, over 9% recorded once. Input material: central memory CD4+ T cells from blood. The receptors were gathered from a man aged 30 to 45 with type 1 diabetes. Each CDR3 is given with its conserved first and last residue. A D gene is named only where the DNA matches it firmly. Some rows have no size entry. The others give once, few or many, or a class for an expanded clone.

>TRBJ2-2|NA|TRBV10-2|many|15
TGCGCCAGCAGTGGAAAACGGGAAGAGACCGGGGAGCTGTTTTTT
CASSGKREETGELFF
>TRBJ2-4|NA|TRBV9|many|15
TGTGCCAGCAGCGTAGTGGAGGGGACCAAAAACATTCAGTACTTC
CASSVVEGTKNIQYF
>TRBJ2-1|TRBD1|TRBV6-6|NA|16
TGTGCCAGCAAAGACGGTGGACAGGGGGCTGTGGGTGTGCAGTTCTTC
CASKDGGQGAVGVQFF
>TRBJ2-7|NA|TRBV6-5|few|13
TGTGCCAGCAATAATCCGAGGACGTACGAGCAGTACTTC
CASNNPRTYEQYF
>TRBJ1-2|NA|TRBV9|few|14
TGTGCCAGCAGCCCGGACGGCAACAACTATGGCTACACCTTC
CASSPDGNNYGYTF
>TRBJ1-1|TRBD1|TRBV7-9|few|14
TGTGCCAGCACGGGGCAGGGGGCCGGCACTGAAGCTTTCTTT
CASTGQGAGTEAFF
>TRBJ2-1|TRBD2|TRBV5-6|NA|17
TGTGCCAGCAGCTCGGGACTAGCGGGCCCCTCCTACAATGAGCAGTTCTTC
CASSSGLAGPSYNEQFF
>TRBJ1-2|NA|TRBV28|few|12
TGTGCCAGCAGCCGCAGAGATGAAGGCTACACCTTC
CASSRRDEGYTF
>TRBJ2-1|NA|TRBV5-6|many|15
TGTGCCAGCATCGTTAGGAGGAGCTCCTACAATGAGCAGTTCTTC
CASIVRRSSYNEQFF
>TRBJ1-5|NA|TRBV6-6|few|16
TGTGCCAGCAGTTCCAAACCCCTTCTTAGCAATCAGCCCCAGCATTTT
CASSSKPLLSNQPQHF
>TRBJ1-1|NA|TRBV5-6|few|12
TGTGCCAGCAGCTTGGACCGCACTGAAGCTTTCTTT
CASSLDRTEAFF
>TRBJ2-7|NA|TRBV4-2|NA|14
TGTGCCAGCAGCCGCGCCCTGGATAGCGGCGAGCAGTACTTC
CASSRALDSGEQYF
>TRBJ1-2|TRBD1|TRBV13|few|12
TGTGCCAGCAGCTCGACAGGGAATGGCTACACCTTC
CASSSTGNGYTF
>TRBJ2-2|NA|TRBV28|few|12
TGTGCCAGCAGGGACCGTACCGGGGAGCTGTTTTTT
CASRDRTGELFF
>TRBJ2-7|TRBD1|TRBV6-6|NA|15
TGTGCCAGCAGAAGTCAACAGGGGGTCTCCTACGAGCAGTACTTC
CASRSQQGVSYEQYF
>TRBJ1-5|NA|TRBV7-2|NA|13
TGTGCCAGCAGCTCCAGTAGTAATCAGCCCCAGCATTTT
CASSSSSNQPQHF
>TRBJ1-1|NA|TRBV7-9|many|15
TGTGCCAGCAACGTAAAGACAGGAGTGATCACTGAAGCTTTCTTT
CASNVKTGVITEAFF
>TRBJ2-3|NA|TRBV6-5|NA|16
TGTGCCAGCAGTTCCTCGGTGTCTAGCTTAGCAGATACGCAGTATTTT
CASSSSVSSLADTQYF
>TRBJ2-7|NA|TRBV6-5|NA|15
TGTGCCAGCTGTTATGCCGGGACTGGGGCCTACGAGCAGTACTTC
CASCYAGTGAYEQYF
>TRBJ1-1|TRBD1|TRBV29-1|NA|12
TGCAGCGTCGCAGGGGGTAGAGAGCGAGCTTTCTTT
CSVAGGRERAFF
>TRBJ2-3|NA|TRBV7-2|few|18
TGTGCCAGCAGCCATCCCTCTGGTCGGGTGGCTACCCCAGATACGCAGTATTTT
CASSHPSGRVATPDTQYF
>TRBJ2-1|TRBD1|TRBV7-8|NA|18
TGTGCCAGCAGCTTAGATCAGTCTGGGACAGGGGGCTACAATGAGCAGTTCTTC
CASSLDQSGTGGYNEQFF
>TRBJ1-1|NA|TRBV15|NA|13
TGTGCCACCAGCAGTAACAGGGCATCTGAAGCTTTCTTT
CATSSNRASEAFF
>TRBJ2-7|NA|TRBV29-1|few|13
TGCAGCGTTTTAGGGGACCTGGCCTACGAGCAGTACTTC
CSVLGDLAYEQYF
>TRBJ2-1|TRBD2|TRBV18|few|15
TGTGCCAGCTCACTTAATAGCCTAGCGGGAGCTGAGCAGTTCTTC
CASSLNSLAGAEQFF
>TRBJ1-5|NA|TRBV18|few|14
TGTGCCAGCTCACCGGGCAGGCTGAATCAGCCCCAGCATTTT
CASSPGRLNQPQHF
>TRBJ1-1|NA|TRBV5-4|few|16
TGTGCCAGCAGCTGGGACGGGAGAATCATGAACACTGAAGCTTTCTTT
CASSWDGRIMNTEAFF
>TRBJ2-2|NA|TRBV11-1|NA|15
TGTGCCGGCAGCCCCCAAGAGGCTGACACCGGGGAGCTGTTTTTT
CAGSPQEADTGELFF
>TRBJ1-2|NA|TRBV18|NA|16
TGTGCCAGCTACAGAGCTATGGACGGTGCTAACTATGGCTACACCTTC
CASYRAMDGANYGYTF
>TRBJ2-1|NA|TRBV5-1|NA|11
TGCGCCAGCAGCCCCTCCCCGAGAGGGTTCTTC
CASSPSPRGFF
>TRBJ2-7|TRBD1|TRBV18|NA|15
TGTGCCAGCTCACTTTCGACAGGGCCGGAGGACGAGCAGTACTTC
CASSLSTGPEDEQYF
>TRBJ1-1|TRBD1|TRBV11-1|few|16
TGTGCCAGCAGCTTATCGACAGGGAGAGTGAACACTGAAGCTTTCTTT
CASSLSTGRVNTEAFF
>TRBJ1-2|TRBD1|TRBV4-2|few|17
TGTGCCAGCAGCCAAGGGGACAGGGGGGCAGCTCGCTATGGCTACACCTTC
CASSQGDRGAARYGYTF
>TRBJ2-1|NA|TRBV6-6|NA|15
TGTGCCAGCACCCAGGACTTGAGAGGATCGGATGAGCAGTTCTTC
CASTQDLRGSDEQFF
>TRBJ2-4|TRBD2|TRBV5-4|NA|17
TGTGCCAGCAGCTCCTCCTTACCGCGGGAGAGAGAAAACATTCAGTACTTC
CASSSSLPRERENIQYF
>TRBJ1-1|NA|TRBV5-1|few|13
TGCGCCAGCAGCGCGACAGGGAACACTGAAGCTTTCTTT
CASSATGNTEAFF
>TRBJ2-2|TRBD1|TRBV4-2|few|18
TGTGCCAGCAGCCAAGATGTAACAGGGGGTTACCCCACCGGGGAGCTGTTTTTT
CASSQDVTGGYPTGELFF
>TRBJ1-4|TRBD1|TRBV5-1|few|15
TGCGCCAGCAGCTTGTTGGGACAGACTAATGAAAAACTGTTTTTT
CASSLLGQTNEKLFF
>TRBJ2-7|TRBD1|TRBV9|few|14
TGTGCCAGCAGCTCGACAGGGGTTAGCTACGAGCAGTACTTC
CASSSTGVSYEQYF
>TRBJ2-2|TRBD1|TRBV10-3|NA|14
TGTGCCATCAGCCGACAGGGGGGTCCCGGGGAGCTGTTTTTT
CAISRQGGPGELFF
>TRBJ2-7|NA|TRBV7-2|few|13
TGTGCCAGCAGCTTAGGCCGTCGGGACCATTCGTACTTC
CASSLGRRDHSYF
>TRBJ1-5|NA|TRBV6-1|NA|14
TGTGCCAGCAAGGGACTGAGGAGCAATCAGCCCCAGCATTTT
CASKGLRSNQPQHF
>TRBJ1-1|TRBD1|TRBV5-1|many|14
TGCGCCAGCAGCTGGGGGGACAGGAACACTGAAGCTTTCTTT
CASSWGDRNTEAFF
>TRBJ1-4|TRBD1|TRBV7-2|many|16
TGTGCCAGCAGCTTATTGGACAGGCCAACTAATGAAAAACTGTTTTTT
CASSLLDRPTNEKLFF
>TRBJ2-7|NA|TRBV4-2|NA|15
TGTGCCAGCAGCGAAGGGAGACTTCGCTCCTACGAGCAGTACTTC
CASSEGRLRSYEQYF
>TRBJ1-4|NA|TRBV28|few|16
TGTGCCAGCAGCCCGGTGGCCGGGGACATTAATGAAAAACTGTTTTTT
CASSPVAGDINEKLFF
>TRBJ2-1|NA|TRBV7-2|few|15
TGTGCCAGCAGCTCCCGACAGGGACTTGACAATGAGCAGTTCTTC
CASSSRQGLDNEQFF
>TRBJ1-4|TRBD1|TRBV4-1|few|16
TGCGCCAGCAGCCAAGTCCACACAGGGGCCCATGAAAAACTGTTTTTT
CASSQVHTGAHEKLFF
>TRBJ1-1|NA|TRBV30|NA|14
TGTGCCTGGAGTGTAACGGGGGTCGACACTGAAGCTTTCTTT
CAWSVTGVDTEAFF
>TRBJ2-6|NA|TRBV7-8|many|16
TGTGCCAGCAGCCTTAACATCAGGGCTGGGGCCAACGTCCTGACTTTC
CASSLNIRAGANVLTF
>TRBJ1-2|NA|TRBV4-2|NA|14
TGTGCCAGCAGCCAAGATTTGACAGACTATGGCTACACCTTC
CASSQDLTDYGYTF
>TRBJ2-7|NA|TRBV2|few|11
TGTGCCAGCGGAAATTCCTACGAGCAGTACTTC
CASGNSYEQYF
>TRBJ1-1|NA|TRBV6-5|few|14
TGTGCCAGCAGTGAGTCAACAGCGAACACTGAAGCTTTCTTT
CASSESTANTEAFF
>TRBJ2-2|TRBD2|TRBV5-4|few|15
TGTGCCAGCACCCCTAGCGGCTGGGACACCGGGGAGCTGTTTTTT
CASTPSGWDTGELFF
>TRBJ1-1|NA|TRBV5-4|NA|15
TGTGCCAGCAGCCCCCGGGGGTTTATGAACACTGAAGCTTTCTTT
CASSPRGFMNTEAFF
>TRBJ1-4|TRBD1|TRBV15|NA|15
TGTGCCACCAGCAGATCGACCGGGACAGTTGAAAAACTGTTTTTT
CATSRSTGTVEKLFF
>TRBJ1-1|NA|TRBV4-3|few|14
TGCGCCAGCAGCCAAGGAACGACAGTCCCTGAAGCTTTCTTT
CASSQGTTVPEAFF
>TRBJ2-3|NA|TRBV19|few|14
TGTGCCAGTAGTGACCTGGGCTACACAGATACGCAGTATTTT
CASSDLGYTDTQYF
>TRBJ1-5|TRBD1|TRBV7-4|NA|15
TGTGCCAGCAGCTCCCGGACAGGGGAAAACCAGCCCCAGCATTTT
CASSSRTGENQPQHF